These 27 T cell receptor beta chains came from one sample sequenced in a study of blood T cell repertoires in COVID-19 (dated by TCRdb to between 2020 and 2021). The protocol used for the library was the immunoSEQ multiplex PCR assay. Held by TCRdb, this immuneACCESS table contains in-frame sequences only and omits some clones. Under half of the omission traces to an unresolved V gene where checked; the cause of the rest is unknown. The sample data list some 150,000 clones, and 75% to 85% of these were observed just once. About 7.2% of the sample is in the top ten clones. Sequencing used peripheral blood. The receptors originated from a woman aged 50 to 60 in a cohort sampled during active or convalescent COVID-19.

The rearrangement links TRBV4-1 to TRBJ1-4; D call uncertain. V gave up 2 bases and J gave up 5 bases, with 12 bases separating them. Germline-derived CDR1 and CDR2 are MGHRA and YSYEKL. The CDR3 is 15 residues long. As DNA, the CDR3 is TGCGCCAGCAGCCAACTCGGGGTTTCGAATGAAAAACTGTTTTTT. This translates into CASSQLGVSNEKLFF.

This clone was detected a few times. As DNA, the CDR3 is TGTGCCAGCAGCTTAGAAGTGAGGGTAGCCCCCTACAATGAGCAGTTCTTC. Translating it yields CASSLEVRVAPYNEQFF. The rearrangement uses TRBV7-9 and TRBJ2-1, with D perhaps TRBD2 (5 bases). Germline V CDR1 and CDR2: SEHNR, FQNEAQ (reference sequence). The CDR3 is 17 residues long. V was cut by 1 base and J by 2 bases, with 15 bases left in between.

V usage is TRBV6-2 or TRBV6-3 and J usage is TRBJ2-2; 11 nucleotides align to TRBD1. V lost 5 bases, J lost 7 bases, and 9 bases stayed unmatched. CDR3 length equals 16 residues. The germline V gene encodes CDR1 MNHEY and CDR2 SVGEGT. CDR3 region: CASSNPGQGVSGELFF. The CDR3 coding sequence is TGTGCCAGCAGTAACCCGGGACAGGGGGTTAGCGGGGAGCTGTTTTTT.

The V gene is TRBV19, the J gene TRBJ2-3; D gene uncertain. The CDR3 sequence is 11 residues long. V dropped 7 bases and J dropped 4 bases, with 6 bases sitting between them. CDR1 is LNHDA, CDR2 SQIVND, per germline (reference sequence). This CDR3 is CASIIADTQYF. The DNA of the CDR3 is TGTGCCAGTATTATCGCAGATACGCAGTATTTT.

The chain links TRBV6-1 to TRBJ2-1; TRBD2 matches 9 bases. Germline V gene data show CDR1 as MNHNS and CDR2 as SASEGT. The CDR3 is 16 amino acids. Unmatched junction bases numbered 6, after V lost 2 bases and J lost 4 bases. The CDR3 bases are TGTGCCAGCAGTGAACTAGCGGGGCCGATTTACAATGAGCAGTTCTTC. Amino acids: CASSELAGPIYNEQFF.

The CDR3 DNA reads as TGCGCCAGCAGCGTGGACAACTACGAGCAGTACTTC. Residues: CASSVDNYEQYF. The chain employs TRBV5-1 and TRBJ2-7; the D gene is possibly TRBD1 (5 bases). Trimming shortened V by 4 bases and J by 3 bases, and 8 bases separated the two germline ends. This CDR3 region has 12 residues. CDR1 SGHRS and CDR2 YFSETQ come from the germline V gene.

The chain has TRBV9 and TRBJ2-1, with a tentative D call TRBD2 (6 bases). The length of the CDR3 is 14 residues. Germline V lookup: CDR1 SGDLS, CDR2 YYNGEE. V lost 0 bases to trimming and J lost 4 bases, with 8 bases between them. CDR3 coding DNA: TGTGCCAGCAGCGTAGTCGGGGGATACAATGAGCAGTTCTTC. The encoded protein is CASSVVGGYNEQFF.

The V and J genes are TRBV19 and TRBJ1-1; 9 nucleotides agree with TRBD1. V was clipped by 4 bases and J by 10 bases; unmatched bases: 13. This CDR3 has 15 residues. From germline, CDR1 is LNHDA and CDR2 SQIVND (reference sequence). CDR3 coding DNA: TGTGCCAGTAGTACACCAACGGACAGGGGCGTCGCAGCTTTCTTT. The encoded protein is CASSTPTDRGVAAFF.

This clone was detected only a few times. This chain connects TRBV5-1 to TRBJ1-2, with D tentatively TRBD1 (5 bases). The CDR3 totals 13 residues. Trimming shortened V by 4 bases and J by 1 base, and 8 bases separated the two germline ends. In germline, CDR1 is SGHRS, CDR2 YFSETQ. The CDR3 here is CASSPDSNYGYTF. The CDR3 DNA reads TGCGCCAGCAGCCCTGACAGTAACTATGGCTACACCTTC.

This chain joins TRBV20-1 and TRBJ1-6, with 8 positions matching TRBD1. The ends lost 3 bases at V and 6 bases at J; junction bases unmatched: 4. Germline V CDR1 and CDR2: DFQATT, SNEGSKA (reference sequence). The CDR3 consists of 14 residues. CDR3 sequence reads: CSASQGAFNSPLHF. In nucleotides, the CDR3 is TGCAGTGCTAGTCAGGGGGCTTTTAATTCACCCCTCCACTTT.

The CDR3 protein is CASSTGGVEQYF. In DNA form, the CDR3 reads TGTGCCAGCTCAACAGGGGGCGTCGAGCAGTACTTC. The chain couples TRBV28 to TRBJ2-7; 9 bases align to TRBD1. The CDR3 is 12 amino acids. Germline CDR1 is MDHEN and CDR2 is SYDVKM. V dropped 8 bases and J dropped 6; count of bases not matched to a gene: 5.

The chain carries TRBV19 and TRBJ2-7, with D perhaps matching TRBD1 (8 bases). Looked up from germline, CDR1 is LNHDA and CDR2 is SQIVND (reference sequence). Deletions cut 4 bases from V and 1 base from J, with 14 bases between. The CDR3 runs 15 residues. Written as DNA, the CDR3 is TGTGCCAGTAGTACGAAACAGGGGGGGTCCTACGAGCAGTACTTC. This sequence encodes CASSTKQGGSYEQYF.

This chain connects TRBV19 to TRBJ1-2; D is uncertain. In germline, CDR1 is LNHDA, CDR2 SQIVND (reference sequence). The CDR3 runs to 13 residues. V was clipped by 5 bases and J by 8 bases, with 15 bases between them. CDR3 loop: CASSLSRAGGYTF. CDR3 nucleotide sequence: TGTGCCAGTAGTCTCTCCCGGGCGGGGGGCTACACCTTC.

The CDR3 DNA sequence: TGTGCCAGCACTGTCGGCAATCAGCCCCAGCATTTT. Protein product: CASTVGNQPQHF. This chain joins TRBV12-3 or TRBV12-4 and TRBJ1-5, with D hard to call. The CDR3 length is 12 residues. V was clipped by 7 bases and J by 2 bases, with 6 bases between them.

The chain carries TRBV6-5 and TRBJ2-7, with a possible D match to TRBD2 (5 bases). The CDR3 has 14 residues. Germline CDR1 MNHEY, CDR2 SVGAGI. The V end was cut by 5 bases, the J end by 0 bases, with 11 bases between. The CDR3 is CASSRSGGSYEQYF. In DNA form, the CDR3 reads TGTGCCAGCAGTAGGAGCGGTGGCTCCTACGAGCAGTACTTC.

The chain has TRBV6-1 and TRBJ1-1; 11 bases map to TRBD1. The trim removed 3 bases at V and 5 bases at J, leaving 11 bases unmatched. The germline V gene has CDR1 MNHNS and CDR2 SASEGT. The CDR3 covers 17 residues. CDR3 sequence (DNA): TGTGCCAGCAGTGACCTTCGGACAGGGGGCAGAGGGACTGAAGCTTTCTTT. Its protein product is CASSDLRTGGRGTEAFF.

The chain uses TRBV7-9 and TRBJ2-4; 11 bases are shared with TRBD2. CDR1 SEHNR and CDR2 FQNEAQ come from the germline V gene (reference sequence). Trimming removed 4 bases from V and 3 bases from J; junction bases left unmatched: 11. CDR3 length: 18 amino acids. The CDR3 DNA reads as TGTGCCAGCAGCTCTCCCCCCACTAGCGGGGGCGGCAAAAACATTCAGTACTTC. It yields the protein CASSSPPTSGGGKNIQYF.

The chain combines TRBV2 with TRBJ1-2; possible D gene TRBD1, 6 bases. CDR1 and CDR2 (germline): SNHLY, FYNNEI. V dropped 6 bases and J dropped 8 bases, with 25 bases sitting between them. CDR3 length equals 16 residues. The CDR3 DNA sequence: TGTGCCAGCAGGCCGAACCGGGACACAGGCAAGGGCGGCTACACCTTC. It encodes CASRPNRDTGKGGYTF.

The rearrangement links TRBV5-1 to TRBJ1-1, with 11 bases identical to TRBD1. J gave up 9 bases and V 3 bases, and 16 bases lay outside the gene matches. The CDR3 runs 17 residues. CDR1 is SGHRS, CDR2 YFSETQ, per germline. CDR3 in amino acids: CASSSNRTGGFRVQAFF. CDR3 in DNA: TGCGCCAGCAGCTCAAATCGGACAGGGGGCTTTCGAGTGCAAGCTTTCTTT. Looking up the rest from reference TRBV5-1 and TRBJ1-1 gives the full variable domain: KAGVTQTPRYLIKTRGQQVTLSCSPISGHRSVSWYQQTPGQGLQFLFEYFSETQRNKGNFPGRFSGRQFSNSRSEMNVSTLELGDSALYLCASSSNRTGGFRVQAFFGQGTRLTVV.

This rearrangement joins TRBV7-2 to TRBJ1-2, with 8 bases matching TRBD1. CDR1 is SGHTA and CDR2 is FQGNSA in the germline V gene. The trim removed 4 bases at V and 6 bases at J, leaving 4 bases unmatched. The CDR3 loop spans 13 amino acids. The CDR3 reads CASSWDRQNGYTF. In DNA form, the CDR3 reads TGTGCCAGCAGCTGGGACAGGCAAAATGGCTACACCTTC.

The CDR3 bases are TGTGCCAGCAGCTTAGTCGGAGCGGGGACAGATACGCAGTATTTT. Its translation: CASSLVGAGTDTQYF. The V gene is TRBV7-6, the J gene TRBJ2-3; 7 nucleotides agree with TRBD2. This CDR3 is 15 amino acids long. Trimming cost V 1 base and J 3 bases; bases outside gene matches: 4. The germline gives CDR1 SGHVS, CDR2 FNYEAQ.

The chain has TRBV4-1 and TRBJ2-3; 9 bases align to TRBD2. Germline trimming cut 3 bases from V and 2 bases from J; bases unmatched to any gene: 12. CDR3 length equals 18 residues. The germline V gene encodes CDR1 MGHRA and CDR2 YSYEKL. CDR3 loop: CASSQTLVAGGNTDTQYF. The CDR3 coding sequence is TGCGCCAGCAGCCAGACCCTAGTTGCGGGGGGGAACACAGATACGCAGTATTTT.

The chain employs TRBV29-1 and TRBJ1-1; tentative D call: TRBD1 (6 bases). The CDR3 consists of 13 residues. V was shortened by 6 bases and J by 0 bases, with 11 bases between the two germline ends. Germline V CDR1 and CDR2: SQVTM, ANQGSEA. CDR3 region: CSVGTNLNTEAFF. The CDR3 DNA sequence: TGCAGCGTGGGGACAAACTTGAACACTGAAGCTTTCTTT. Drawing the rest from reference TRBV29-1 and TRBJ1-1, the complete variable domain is SAVISQKPSRDICQRGTSLTIQCQVDSQVTMMFWYRQQPGQSLTLIATANQGSEATYESGFVIDKFPISRPNLTFSTLTVSNMSPEDSSIYLCSVGTNLNTEAFFGQGTRLTVV.

The CDR3 spells CASSLGYRDYGYTF. CDR3 DNA: TGTGCCAGCAGTTTAGGCTACAGGGACTATGGCTACACCTTC. The V call is TRBV6-2 or TRBV6-3, the J call TRBJ1-2; perhaps TRBD1 as D (6 bases). Between the trimmed V and J ends, which lost 4 bases and 3 bases, there was a span of 12 bases. Germline values: CDR1 MNHEY, CDR2 SVGEGT. CDR3 size: 14 residues.

CDR3 sequence: CASRSTGGATGELFF. The CDR3, as DNA: TGTGCCAGCAGATCAACCGGGGGGGCCACCGGGGAGCTGTTTTTT. The J gene is TRBJ2-2, the V gene TRBV5-6; 8 bases align to TRBD2. J lost 4 bases, V lost 5 bases, and 7 bases had no gene match. The V gene's germline CDR1 is SGHDT and CDR2 YYEEEE. This CDR3 region has 15 residues. The whole variable domain, filled in from reference TRBV5-6 and TRBJ2-2, reads DAGVTQSPTHLIKTRGQQVTLRCSPKSGHDTVSWYQQALGQGPQFIFQYYEEEERQRGNFPDRFSGHQFPNYSSELNVNALLLGDSALYLCASRSTGGATGELFFGEGSRLTVL.

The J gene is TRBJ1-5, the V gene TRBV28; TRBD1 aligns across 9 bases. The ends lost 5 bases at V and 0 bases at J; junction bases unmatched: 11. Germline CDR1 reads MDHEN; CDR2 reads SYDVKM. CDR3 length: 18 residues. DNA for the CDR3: TGTGCCAGCAGTCCACCGGGACAGGGTTTCTATAGCAATCAGCCCCAGCATTTT. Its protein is CASSPPGQGFYSNQPQHF.

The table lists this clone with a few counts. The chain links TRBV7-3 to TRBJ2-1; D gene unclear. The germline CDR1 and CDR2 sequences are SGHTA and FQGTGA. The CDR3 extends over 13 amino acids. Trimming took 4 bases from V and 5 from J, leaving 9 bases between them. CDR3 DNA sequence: TGTGCCAGCAGCTCAGGATGGCACAATGAGCAGTTCTTC. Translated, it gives CASSSGWHNEQFF. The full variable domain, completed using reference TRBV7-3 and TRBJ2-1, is GAGVSQTPSNKVTEKGKYVELRCDPISGHTALYWYRQSLGQGPEFLIYFQGTGAADDSGLPNDRFFAVRPEGSVSTLKIQRTERGDSAVYLCASSSGWHNEQFFGPGTRLTVL.